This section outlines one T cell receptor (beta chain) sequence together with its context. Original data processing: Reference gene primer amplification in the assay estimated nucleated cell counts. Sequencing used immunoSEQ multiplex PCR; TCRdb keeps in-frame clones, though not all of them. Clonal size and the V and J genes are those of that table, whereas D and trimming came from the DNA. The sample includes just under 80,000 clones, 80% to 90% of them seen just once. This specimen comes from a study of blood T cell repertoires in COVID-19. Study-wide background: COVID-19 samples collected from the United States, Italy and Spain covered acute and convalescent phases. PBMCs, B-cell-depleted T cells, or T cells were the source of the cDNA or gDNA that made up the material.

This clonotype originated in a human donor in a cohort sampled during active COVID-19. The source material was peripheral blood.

For the CDR3, the DNA is TGCGCCAGCAGCTTGGCTAGCGGGAGCGGGGAGCTGTTTTTT. Translating gives CASSLASGSGELFF. V and J are TRBV5-1 and TRBJ2-2, with TRBD2 matching 10 bases. V dropped 0 bases and J dropped 7; count of bases not matched to a gene: 0. This CDR3 is 14 amino acids long. Germline CDR1 reads SGHRS; CDR2 reads YFSETQ.